One TCR beta chain is described in this entry. Study processing details: Nucleated cell counts were estimated from reference gene primer amplification. Generated by immunoSEQ multiplex PCR, the TCRdb table keeps only in-frame clones and is missing some. Clone size and V and J calls were adopted from that table, with D and trimming inferred from the DNA. The sample consists of roughly 180,000 clones, roughly 76% of them appearing once. The data derive from a study of blood T cell repertoires in COVID-19. On the study more broadly: T cells, B-cell-depleted T cells, or PBMCs provided the cDNA or gDNA that served as material.

The CDR3 loop spans 13 amino acids. In germline, CDR1 is ENHRY, CDR2 SYGVKD. J was trimmed by 9 bases and V by 6 bases; bases with no gene match: 4. The sequencing input was peripheral blood. This TCR came from a woman aged 45-59 years with active or convalescent COVID-19. The chain joins TRBV10-3 to TRBJ2-1; 11 bases line up with TRBD1. The CDR3 loop is CAIRGQGAGEQFF. The CDR3 coding sequence is TGTGCCATCAGAGGACAGGGGGCCGGTGAGCAGTTCTTC.